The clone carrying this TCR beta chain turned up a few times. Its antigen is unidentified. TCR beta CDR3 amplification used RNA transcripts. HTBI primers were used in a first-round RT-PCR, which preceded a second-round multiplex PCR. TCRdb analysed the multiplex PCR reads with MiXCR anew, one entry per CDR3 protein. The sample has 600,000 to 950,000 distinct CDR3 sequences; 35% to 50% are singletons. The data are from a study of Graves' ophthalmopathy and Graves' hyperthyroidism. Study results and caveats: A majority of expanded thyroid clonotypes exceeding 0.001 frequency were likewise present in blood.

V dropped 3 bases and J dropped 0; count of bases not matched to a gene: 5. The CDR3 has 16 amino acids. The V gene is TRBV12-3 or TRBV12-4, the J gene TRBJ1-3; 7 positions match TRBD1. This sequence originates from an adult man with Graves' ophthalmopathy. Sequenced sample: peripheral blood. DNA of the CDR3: TGTGCCAGCAGTTTGGGACAGTTGAGCTCTGGAAACACCATATATTTT. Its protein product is CASSLGQLSSGNTIYF.